This TCR beta chain was documented in a study of T cell responses to AZD1222 COVID-19 vaccine. Broader study findings: Baseline serology detected seropositivity in only a handful of AZD1222 recipients. Repertoire sampling was restricted to post-peak T cell response timepoints. Most donors were white British and more were female, and clonal diversity was possibly underestimated.

Sequencing used immunoSEQ multiplex PCR; TCRdb keeps in-frame clones, though not all of them. This sample has 78,000 or so clones, with around three quarters found just once. Note on this clone: The antigen remains unidentified.

Germline V lookup: CDR1 LGHDT, CDR2 YNNKEL (reference sequence). The CDR3 runs to 16 residues. The ends were cut back, 4 bases at V and 3 bases at J, with 16 bases in the middle. This sequence joins TRBV3-1 (or the pseudogene TRBV3-2) and TRBJ2-1; D may correspond to TRBD1 or TRBD2 (5 bases each). This TCR was recovered from an adult who received the AZD1222 COVID-19 vaccine. The starting material was peripheral blood, obtained 28 days after the second AZD1222 dose. CDR3 residues: CASSPVLGVLYNEQFF. CDR3 nucleotides: TGTGCCAGCAGCCCTGTTCTGGGGGTCCTCTACAATGAGCAGTTCTTC.